This T cell receptor (beta chain) appears in the sequencing data of a study of T cells after yellow fever vaccination. This clonotype was detected many times. TCRdb called the 5' RACE reads again in MiXCR, with one record for every CDR3 protein. This table holds around 250,000 distinct CDR3 sequences, around 7% found once. The sequence was obtained from a man younger than 45 who received the YFV17D yellow fever vaccine. Specimen: CD4+ T cells sorted from PBMCs, collected 15 days after the yellow fever booster vaccination.

DNA of the CDR3: TGTGCCAGCAGCCAGCAAAGAGGTGGGGATACGCAGTATTTT. Amino acid sequence: CASSQQRGGDTQYF. This chain links TRBV7-2 with TRBJ2-3; D gene uncertain. This CDR3 has 14 residues. V gave up 5 bases and J gave up 6 bases, with 15 bases separating them. Germline V gene data show CDR1 as SGHTA and CDR2 as FQGNSA.